These 22 T cell receptor beta chains share one sample of origin, sequenced in a study of cytomegalovirus exposure and HLA in healthy donors. The assay was immunoSEQ multiplex PCR, and TCRdb's table has in-frame clones only and misses some. The data contain more than 300,000 clones, more than 80% of them seen just once; the ten biggest clones take up more than 0.8%. Sequenced sample: PBMCs. The origin of the receptors is a woman aged 18-29 years in good health and CMV-seronegative.

V and J are TRBV7-2 and TRBJ2-7, with 9 bases fitting TRBD2. This CDR3 is built from 14 residues. V was clipped by 5 bases and J by 4 bases; unmatched bases: 6. CDR1 SGHTA and CDR2 FQGNSA come from the germline V gene. The CDR3 sequence is CASSTTSGRYEQYF. The CDR3 DNA reads as TGTGCCAGCAGCACGACTAGCGGAAGGTACGAGCAGTACTTC. The full variable domain, its missing parts supplied by reference TRBV7-2 and TRBJ2-7, is GAGVSQSPSNKVTEKGKDVELRCDPISGHTALYWYRQSLGQGLEFLIYFQGNSAPDKSGLPSDRFSAERTGGSVSTLTIQRTQQEDSAVYLCASSTTSGRYEQYFGPGTRLTVT.

The chain has TRBV5-1 and TRBJ2-1, with TRBD2 matching 8 bases. Looked up from germline, CDR1 is SGHRS and CDR2 is YFSETQ. The CDR3 runs to 16 residues. Losses at the gene ends were 7 bases for V and 9 bases for J; bases not matched to a gene: 18. CDR3 sequence reads: CASLSRKAGGFSEQFF. CDR3 nucleotides: TGCGCCAGCCTCAGCCGCAAGGCGGGAGGTTTTTCTGAGCAGTTCTTC.

This clone has more than one count but fewer than ten. The chain links TRBV10-3 to TRBJ2-3, with 8 nucleotides matching TRBD2. The CDR3 runs to 13 residues. Germline CDR1 is ENHRY and CDR2 is SYGVKD. V trimming: 11 bases; J trimming: 3 bases; junction bases outside the gene matches: 7. The CDR3 is CAQRASGTDTQYF. As DNA, the CDR3 is TGTGCCCAACGGGCTAGCGGGACAGATACGCAGTATTTT.

CDR3 nucleotides: TGTGCCAGCTCACCGACAGGGTATGACACCGGGGAGCTGTTTTTT. Its protein is CASSPTGYDTGELFF. The rearrangement uses TRBV18 and TRBJ2-2; 7 bases line up with TRBD1. After removal of 3 bases from V and 3 bases from J, the junction contained 4 bases not matched to a gene. The CDR3 has 15 amino acids. Germline values: CDR1 KGHSH, CDR2 LQKENI. Based on the CDR3 plus reference TRBV18 and TRBJ2-2, the full variable domain is NAGVMQNPRHLVRRRGQEARLRCSPMKGHSHVYWYRQLPEEGLKFMVYLQKENIIDESGMPKERFSAEFPKEGPSILRIQQVVRGDSAAYFCASSPTGYDTGELFFGEGSRLTVL.

The chain couples TRBV11-2 to TRBJ1-1, with D maybe TRBD1 (5 bases). CDR3 size: 14 residues. Trimming removed 1 base from V and 3 bases from J, with 9 bases in between. The germline CDR1 and CDR2 sequences are SGHAT and FQNNGV. The CDR3 region has the DNA TGTGCCAGCAGCTTAGTAGGACAACACACTGAAGCTTTCTTT. Its translation: CASSLVGQHTEAFF.

The V call is TRBV27, the J call TRBJ2-5; 8 bases map to TRBD2. Germline loops: CDR1 MNHEY, CDR2 SMNVEV (reference sequence). The CDR3 spans 13 residues. V lost 4 bases to trimming and J lost 4 bases; unmatched junction nucleotides: 2. CDR3 sequence reads: CASSWAGGETQYF. As DNA, the CDR3 is TGTGCCAGCAGTTGGGCGGGGGGAGAGACCCAGTACTTC.

The chain couples TRBV14 to TRBJ1-1, with D possibly being TRBD1 (5 bases). Deletions cut 1 base from V and 1 base from J, with 10 bases between. The CDR3 sequence is 15 residues long. Germline loops: CDR1 SGHDN, CDR2 FVKESK. The CDR3 sequence: CASSQGTGWNTEAFF. The CDR3, as DNA: TGTGCCAGCAGCCAAGGTACAGGCTGGAACACTGAAGCTTTCTTT.

The chain is built from TRBV13 and TRBJ2-1; 8 bases are shared with TRBD2. Germline values: CDR1 PRHDT, CDR2 FYEKMQ (reference sequence). V was clipped by 0 bases and J by 6 bases; unmatched bases: 7. This CDR3 spans 16 amino acids. The CDR3 here is CASSLGRAGAPNEQFF. In DNA, the CDR3 is TGTGCCAGCAGCTTAGGCCGAGCGGGGGCCCCCAATGAGCAGTTCTTC.

The CDR3 DNA is TGTGCCAGCTCGCTCATAGCGGGAGCTGAGACCCAGTACTTC. Residues: CASSLIAGAETQYF. J is TRBJ2-5 and V is TRBV18, with TRBD2 matching over 9 bases. V was clipped by 6 bases and J by 5 bases; unmatched bases: 7. This CDR3 has 14 residues. The germline V gene encodes CDR1 KGHSH and CDR2 LQKENI.

With respect to this clone: The CDR3 carries no conserved terminal phenylalanine or tryptophan, so it likely arises from a read error. No DNA is shown, since the ends of the CDR3 on it are uncertain; the CDR3 is the one TCRdb lists. The V and J genes are TRBV23-1 and TRBJ2-7; TRBD2 was called by the table and not checked on the DNA. TRBV23-1 is known as an ORF, though its function is uncertain. The length of the CDR3 is 16 amino acids, counting both ends. This chain's CDR3 is CASSQSVGGAGLAGPL.

The chain employs TRBV2 and TRBJ2-3; 11 bases match TRBD2. The germline gives CDR1 SNHLY, CDR2 FYNNEI. The CDR3 contains 14 residues. V trimming: 6 bases; J trimming: 6 bases; junction bases outside the gene matches: 5. CDR3 protein: CASRLAGEWDTQYF. CDR3 bases: TGTGCCAGCAGACTAGCGGGAGAGTGGGATACGCAGTATTTT.

This chain connects TRBV2 to TRBJ2-3, with TRBD2 matching 15 bases. The germline V gene has CDR1 SNHLY and CDR2 FYNNEI. The CDR3 has 15 residues. V shed 6 bases and J 4 bases; nucleotides not matched to a gene: 2. CDR3 coding DNA: TGTGCCAGCAGCGGACTAGCGGGAGGGCCAGATACGCAGTATTTT. Translation gives CASSGLAGGPDTQYF.

The chain employs TRBV5-1 and TRBJ2-7, with D perhaps TRBD2 (6 bases). This CDR3 comprises 15 residues. Looked up from germline, CDR1 is SGHRS and CDR2 is YFSETQ. Deletions cut 2 bases from V and 1 base from J, with 13 bases between. The CDR3 sequence is CASSLVLSGSYEQYF. CDR3 nucleotide sequence: TGCGCCAGCAGCTTAGTCCTTAGCGGTTCCTACGAGCAGTACTTC.

The V gene is TRBV11-3, the J gene TRBJ2-1; a weak D match, TRBD2 (6 bases). Germline V gene sequence: CDR1 SGHNT, CDR2 YENEEA. V was trimmed by 5 bases and J by 4 bases, leaving 18 bases between them. This CDR3 comprises 16 residues. The CDR3 region has the DNA TGTGCCAGCAGCCTTACGTACGGGGGATCTTACAATGAGCAGTTCTTC. Its translation is CASSLTYGGSYNEQFF.

The genes are TRBV27 and TRBJ1-5; D remains unclear. CDR3 length equals 13 residues. V dropped 2 bases and J dropped 3 bases, with 5 bases sitting between them. CDR1 and CDR2 from the germline V gene are MNHEY and SMNVEV (reference sequence). The CDR3, as DNA: TGTGCCAGCAGTTTAATTAACAATCAGCCCCAGCATTTT. Protein: CASSLINNQPQHF.

This clone has only a few counts. The chain carries TRBV11-2 and TRBJ2-2; no definite D call. This CDR3 is built from 13 residues. The V end was cut by 5 bases, the J end by 5 bases, with 9 bases between. Germline V gene data show CDR1 as SGHAT and CDR2 as FQNNGV. The CDR3 here is CASSRLPTGELFF. The CDR3 DNA reads TGTGCCAGCAGCCGACTCCCGACCGGGGAGCTGTTTTTT.

This rearrangement joins TRBV7-9 to TRBJ1-5; 12 nucleotides line up with TRBD1. The CDR3 is 16 residues long. The V and J ends lost 5 bases and 6 bases, in that order; junction bases with no gene match: 8. Germline V gene lookup returns CDR1 SEHNR and CDR2 FQNEAQ (reference sequence). CDR3 in amino acids: CASSPVGQGASQPQHF. DNA for the CDR3: TGTGCCAGCAGCCCAGTGGGACAGGGGGCGAGTCAGCCCCAGCATTTT.

V gene TRBV7-9 combines with J gene TRBJ2-5, with 7 bases fitting TRBD2. The V gene's germline CDR1 is SEHNR and CDR2 FQNEAQ (reference sequence). The CDR3 sequence is 14 residues long. V lost 1 base and J lost 7; bases outside the gene matches: 6. CDR3 in amino acids: CASSLDGGSGTQYF. Written as DNA, the CDR3 is TGTGCCAGCAGCTTAGATGGCGGGAGCGGGACCCAGTACTTC.

CDR3 in amino acids: CASSAGQGNYEQYF. The CDR3 DNA is TGTGCCAGCAGCGCCGGACAGGGAAACTACGAGCAGTACTTC. The genes are TRBV9 and TRBJ2-7; 8 bases match TRBD1. V shed 3 bases and J 3 bases; nucleotides not matched to a gene: 5. Per the germline V gene, CDR1 is SGDLS and CDR2 is YYNGEE. This CDR3 has 14 residues. The complete variable domain, with remaining parts taken from reference TRBV9 and TRBJ2-7, reads DSGVTQTPKHLITATGQRVTLRCSPRSGDLSVYWYQQSLDQGLQFLIQYYNGEERAKGNILERFSAQQFPDLHSELNLSSLELGDSALYFCASSAGQGNYEQYFGPGTRLTVT.

The chain carries TRBV18 and TRBJ2-1; possibly TRBD2 for D (5 bases). V gave up 4 bases and J gave up 6 bases, with 13 bases separating them. The V gene's germline CDR1 is KGHSH and CDR2 LQKENI. The CDR3 sequence is 14 residues long. CDR3 coding DNA: TGTGCCAGCTCACAGAGCGGCGGCTTCAATGAGCAGTTCTTC. Protein: CASSQSGGFNEQFF.

This chain connects TRBV6-1 to TRBJ1-3; weak D call: TRBD1 (5 bases). The CDR3 runs 14 residues. In germline, CDR1 is MNHNS, CDR2 SASEGT. The V end lost 4 bases, the J end lost 2 bases, and 9 bases lay between the germline ends. The CDR3 is CASSGGGAGNTIYF. Written as DNA, the CDR3 is TGTGCCAGCAGTGGGGGAGGGGCTGGAAACACCATATATTTT.

This clone was recorded once. The rearrangement uses TRBV4-1 and TRBJ1-1; no definite D call. Germline CDR1 MGHRA, CDR2 YSYEKL. The CDR3 spans 16 residues. Trimming took 4 bases from V and 6 from J, leaving 21 bases between them. The CDR3 DNA follows: TGCGCCAGCAGCCGAGCGGACCGTCCTGCATCGGCTGAAGCTTTCTTT. Its translation: CASSRADRPASAEAFF.